This TCR beta chain comes out of a study of T cells in localized non-small cell lung cancer. This clone was seen a few times. The antigen remains undetermined. Overall study results and limits: Uninvolved adjacent lung showed higher T cell clonality than tumor. Sequence data derive from only one tumor region, so heterogeneity remains possible. Longer overall survival was linked to higher blood T cell density.

Clones were read by immunoSEQ multiplex PCR, and TCRdb kept only the in-frame ones, dropping some. The table has around 53,000 clones, around 81% seen once. This CDR3 region has 12 residues. From germline, CDR1 is GTSNPN and CDR2 SVGIG (reference sequence). J was trimmed by 6 bases and V by 7 bases; bases with no gene match: 8. The chain joins TRBV30 to TRBJ1-2; the match to TRBD1 covers 7 bases. The sequence came from a woman aged 35 to 70 with stage II lung adenocarcinoma. Sequenced material: PBMCs, taken before any cancer treatment. CDR3 sequence: CASSEGAHGYTF. The CDR3 region has the DNA TGTGCCTCCTCGGAGGGGGCTCATGGCTACACCTTC. The entire variable domain, with the rest obtained from reference TRBV30 and TRBJ1-2, is as follows: SQTIHQWPATLVQPVGSPLSLECTVEGTSNPNLYWYRQAAGRGLQLLFYSVGIGQISSEVPQNLSASRPQDRQFILSSKKLLLSDSGFYLCASSEGAHGYTFGSGTRLTVV.